This record concerns one T cell receptor beta chain sequence. Its antigen is undetermined. TCRdb keeps only in-frame clones here, not all; method: immunoSEQ multiplex PCR. The sample yields 110,000 to 150,000 clones, around 88% seen once. The entry originates in a study of T cell responses to AZD1222 COVID-19 vaccine. About the study: Pooling covered second doses at about 4 or about 12 weeks.

The CDR3 is 15 amino acids. V lost 5 bases to trimming and J lost 0 bases, with 12 bases between them. Per the germline V gene, CDR1 is SEHNR and CDR2 is FQNEAQ (reference sequence). Study conclusions and caveats: Nearly half of spike-specific TCRs reportedly target unmutated variant regions. Donors were mostly white British, more females; clonal diversity possibly underestimated. Mapped onto spike, vaccine-associated CD4 TCRs spanned it and were dominant at 160-218 and 743-854.

Sequences were derived from peripheral blood, sampled on day 0 of AZD1222 vaccination. The TCR was taken from an adult in good health. The gene calls are TRBV7-9 and TRBJ2-3; unclear D gene. CDR3 region: CASSPLGASTDTQYF. The CDR3 nucleotides read TGTGCCAGCAGCCCCCTCGGAGCAAGCACAGATACGCAGTATTTT.